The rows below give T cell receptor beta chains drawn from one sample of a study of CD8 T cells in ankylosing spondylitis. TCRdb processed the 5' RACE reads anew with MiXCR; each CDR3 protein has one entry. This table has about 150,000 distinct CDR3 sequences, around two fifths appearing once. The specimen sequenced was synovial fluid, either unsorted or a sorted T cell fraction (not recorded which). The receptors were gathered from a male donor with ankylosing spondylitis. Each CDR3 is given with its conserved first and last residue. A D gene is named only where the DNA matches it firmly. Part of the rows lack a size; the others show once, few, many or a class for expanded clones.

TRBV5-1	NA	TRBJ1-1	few	TGCGCCAGCAGCCTGGACGGGGGCAAGACTTTCTTT	CASSLDGGKTFF
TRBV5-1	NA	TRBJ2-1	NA	TGCGCCAGCAGCTTGGGAGCGTACAATGAGCAGTTCTTC	CASSLGAYNEQFF
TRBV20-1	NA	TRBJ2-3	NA	TGCAGTGCTAGAGGGCCGGGATTCTGGGACCCCACAGATACGCAGTATTTT	CSARGPGFWDPTDTQYF
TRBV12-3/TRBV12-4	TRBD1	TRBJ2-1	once	TGTGCCAGCAGGAGGGACAGGTACAATGAGCAGTTCTTC	CASRRDRYNEQFF
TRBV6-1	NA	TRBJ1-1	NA	TGTGCCAGCAGTCCGGGGGTGAACACTGAAGCTTTCTTT	CASSPGVNTEAFF
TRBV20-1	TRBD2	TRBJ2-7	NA	TGCAGTGCTAGAGCCCCCCGGACTAGCCCGAGAGGGGAGCAGTACTTC	CSARAPRTSPRGEQYF
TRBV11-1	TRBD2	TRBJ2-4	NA	TGTGCCAGCAGCTCACCCCAGGAGCGGGGGGGCCTGTCAAACATTCAGTACTTC	CASSSPQERGGLSNIQYF
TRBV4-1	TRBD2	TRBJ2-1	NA	TGCGCCAGCAGCCAATCAACGGGGGGGAATGAGCAGTTCTTC	CASSQSTGGNEQFF
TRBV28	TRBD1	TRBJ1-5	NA	TGTGCCAATTCCGGGACAGACAATCAGCCCCAGCATTTT	CANSGTDNQPQHF
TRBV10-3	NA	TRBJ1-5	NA	TGTGCCATCAGAGCAACAGGGATTCAGCCCCAGCATTTT	CAIRATGIQPQHF
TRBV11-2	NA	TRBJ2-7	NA	TGTGCCAGCAGCCCCGGGACCGAAGGGATCGAGCAGCACTTC	CASSPGTEGIEQHF
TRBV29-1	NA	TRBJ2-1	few	TGCAGCGTTGATCCCGGCAGGGGAAAGTTCAGCTCCTACAATGAGCAGTTCTTC	CSVDPGRGKFSSYNEQFF
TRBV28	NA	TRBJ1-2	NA	TGTGCCAGCAGACCATCTGAGGTGCGGAATGGCTACACCTTC	CASRPSEVRNGYTF
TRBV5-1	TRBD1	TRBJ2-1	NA	TGCGCCAGCAGCCAGAGGACAGGGGGCTCCTACAATGAGCAGTTCTTC	CASSQRTGGSYNEQFF
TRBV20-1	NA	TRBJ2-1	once	TGCAGTGCCACCGGCAGTGAGGTAGAGCGGACATCCTACAATGAGCAGTTCTTC	CSATGSEVERTSYNEQFF
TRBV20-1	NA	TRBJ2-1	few	TGCAGTCCGATAGGACCAGGGAGGAAGCAGTTCTTC	CSPIGPGRKQFF
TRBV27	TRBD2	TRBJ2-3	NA	TGTGCCAGCAGTTTATCACTAGCGGGAAGCACAGATACGCAGTATTTT	CASSLSLAGSTDTQYF
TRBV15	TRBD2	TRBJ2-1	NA	TGTGCCACCAGCGGGACTAGCGGGGATTACAATGAGCAGTTCTTC	CATSGTSGDYNEQFF
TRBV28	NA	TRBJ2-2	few	TGTGCCAGCAGTTTCCCCAGGAACACCGGGGAGCTGTTTTTT	CASSFPRNTGELFF
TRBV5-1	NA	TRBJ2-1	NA	TGCGCCAGCAGCGCCCTCCGGGACAACGACAATGAGCAGTTCTTC	CASSALRDNDNEQFF
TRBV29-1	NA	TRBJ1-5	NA	TGCAGCGCCGTTCACGGCAGTGGGGCCCAGCATTTT	CSAVHGSGAQHF
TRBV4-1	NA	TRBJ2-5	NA	TGCGCCAGCAGCCAAGGGATCGGTATCAGGAGGCCTCGAAAAGAGACCCAGTACTTC	CASSQGIGIRRPRKETQYF
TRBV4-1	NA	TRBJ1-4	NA	TGCGCCAGCAGCCAAGAGGGTCGTGGGAATGAAAAACTGTTTTTT	CASSQEGRGNEKLFF
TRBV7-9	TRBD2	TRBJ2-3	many	TGTGCCAGCAGCTTACGGGGGGAACCCAGCCCAGATACGCAGTATTTT	CASSLRGEPSPDTQYF
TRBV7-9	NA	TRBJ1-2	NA	TGTGCCAGCAGCTTAGGTGGGGCGGACTATGGCTACACCTTC	CASSLGGADYGYTF
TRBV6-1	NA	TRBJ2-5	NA	TGTGCCAGCAGTGAACCCACACCCTCAGGGATCCCCGGGACCCAGTACTTC	CASSEPTPSGIPGTQYF
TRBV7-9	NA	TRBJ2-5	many	TGTGCCAGCAGTCACCAGGGAACACCCTTCCAAGAGACCCAGTACTTC	CASSHQGTPFQETQYF
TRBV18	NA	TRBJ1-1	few	TGTGCCAGCTCCCTATTAAGGACTCCGGGGTCCACTGAAGCTTTCTTT	CASSLLRTPGSTEAFF
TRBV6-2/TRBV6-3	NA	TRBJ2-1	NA	TGTGCCAGCAGCCTGGGACACCCCGCGATAGGGAATGAGCAGTTCTTC	CASSLGHPAIGNEQFF
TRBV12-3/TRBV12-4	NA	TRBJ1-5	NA	TGTGCCAGCAGTTTATGGGGGCAGCCCCAGCATTTT	CASSLWGQPQHF
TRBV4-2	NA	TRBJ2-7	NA	TGTGCCAGCAGCGGCGGGGAGCGAGCCTACGAGCAGTACTTC	CASSGGERAYEQYF
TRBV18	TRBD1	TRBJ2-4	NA	TGTGCCAGCTCACCAGGGACAGGCCAAAACATTCAGTACTTC	CASSPGTGQNIQYF
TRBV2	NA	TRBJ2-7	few	TGTGCCAGCAGTGATCCCGGGGACCCGTCCGAGCAGTACTTC	CASSDPGDPSEQYF
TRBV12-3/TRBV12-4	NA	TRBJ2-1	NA	TGTGCCAGCAGGGCGTGGGGATCCTACAATGAGCAGTTCTTC	CASRAWGSYNEQFF
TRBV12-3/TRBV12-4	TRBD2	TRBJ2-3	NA	TGTGCCAGCAGTTTAGCAGCCGCACTAGCGGGGGGGTATTTT	CASSLAAALAGGYF
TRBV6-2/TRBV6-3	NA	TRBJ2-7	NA	TGTGCCAGCAGTTACTCGTGGTCCCCCAAGGGGGACGAGCAGTACTTC	CASSYSWSPKGDEQYF
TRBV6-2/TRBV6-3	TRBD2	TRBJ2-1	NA	TGTGCCAGCAGTTTCGACCGGGGGGGGAGGGTTTACAGCTCCTACAATGAGCAGTTCTTC	CASSFDRGGRVYSSYNEQFF
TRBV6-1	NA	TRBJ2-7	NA	TGTGCCACCTTCTCGGGACAAGACTACGAGCAGTACTTC	CATFSGQDYEQYF
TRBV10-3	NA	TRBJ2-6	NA	TGTGCCATCAGCTGGACCTCCCGGGTCTCTGGGGCCAACGTCCTGACTTTC	CAISWTSRVSGANVLTF
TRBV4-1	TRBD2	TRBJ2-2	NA	TGCGCCAGCAGCCAAGAGTGGCGGGAGCGGTCAACCGGGGAGCTGTTTTTT	CASSQEWRERSTGELFF
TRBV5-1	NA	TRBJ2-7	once	TGCGCCAGCAGATCCTGGACAAAAGGGGACCGAGGATACGAGCAGTACTTC	CASRSWTKGDRGYEQYF
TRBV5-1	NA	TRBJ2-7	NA	TGCGCCAGCAGCCCGCCGGGTTCCTTCTACGAGCAGTACTTC	CASSPPGSFYEQYF
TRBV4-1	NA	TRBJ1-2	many	TGCGCCAGCAGCCAAGTAATAGATAACTATGGCTACACCTTC	CASSQVIDNYGYTF
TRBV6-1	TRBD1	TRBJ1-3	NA	TGTGCCAGCAGTGAAGCCGCGTGGACAGGCTCTGGAAACACCATATATTTT	CASSEAAWTGSGNTIYF
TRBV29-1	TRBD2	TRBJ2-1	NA	TGCAGCGTTGAAGAGGACCTCGGGACTAGCGGGAGCAATGAGCAGTTCTTC	CSVEEDLGTSGSNEQFF
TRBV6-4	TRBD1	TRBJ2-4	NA	TGTGCCAGCATTATTACAGGGGGCCGGGAAAACATTCAGTACTTC	CASIITGGRENIQYF
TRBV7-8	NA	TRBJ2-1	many	TGTGCCAGCAGCTACGACGGAAACTCCTACAATGAGCAGTTCTTC	CASSYDGNSYNEQFF
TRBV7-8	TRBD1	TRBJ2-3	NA	TGTGCCAGCAGCTTCCCAGGACAGGGCTCGACAGATACGCAGTATTTT	CASSFPGQGSTDTQYF
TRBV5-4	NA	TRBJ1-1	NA	TGTGCCAGCAGCCCCCAAATGGGCGTAGCTAGGACTGAAGCTTTCTTT	CASSPQMGVARTEAFF
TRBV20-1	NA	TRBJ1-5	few	TGCAGTGCTAGAGAGGGGGGAGAACATCAGCCCCAGCATTTT	CSAREGGEHQPQHF
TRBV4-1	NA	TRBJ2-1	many	TGCGCCAGCAACCCCGGGGACTTGTACAATGAGCAGTTCTTC	CASNPGDLYNEQFF
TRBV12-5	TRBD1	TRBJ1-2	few	TGTGCTAGTGGTTTGGCTCAGACAGGGGGCCCCACCCGCTTC	CASGLAQTGGPTRF
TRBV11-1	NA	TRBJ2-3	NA	TGTGCCAGCAGCTTTCCTCTAGATTTCACAGATACGCAGTATTTT	CASSFPLDFTDTQYF
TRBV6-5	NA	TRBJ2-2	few	TGTGCCAGCAGTTACTCTATGGGGGAGAACACCGGGGAGCTGTTTTTT	CASSYSMGENTGELFF